The 23 T cell receptor beta chains given below trace back to one sample, sequenced in a study of beta chain features in type 1 diabetes. Sequenced material consisted of expressed TCRB transcripts (all of the isolated RNA was reverse transcribed). Clones were read by immunoSEQ multiplex PCR, and TCRdb kept only the in-frame ones, dropping some. Here the sample spans fewer than 500,000 clones, more than 11% being singletons. Sequenced sample: naive CD4+ T cells from blood. The receptor source for this set is a man aged 30 to 39 in good health.

The chain uses TRBV29-1 and TRBJ1-5; perhaps TRBD1 as D (5 bases). The CDR3 has 13 amino acids. CDR1 and CDR2 from the germline V gene are SQVTM and ANQGSEA. V lost 6 bases and J lost 5, with 14 bases in between. The CDR3 loop reads CSVPRYRYQPQHF. The CDR3 DNA is TGCAGCGTCCCTCGGTACAGGTATCAGCCCCAGCATTTT.

This clone was seen more than once but under ten times. A clone one base away is much larger, so this may be a read error. In the same sample, other DNA sequences code for this CDR3. The chain employs TRBV7-9 and TRBJ2-5; D not resolved. Germline V CDR1 and CDR2: SEHNR, FQNEAQ (reference sequence). Trimming left V 5 bases short and J 3 bases short, with 4 bases between. This CDR3 is built from 11 residues. CDR3 sequence: CASSPKETQYF. CDR3 bases: TGTGCCAGCAGCCCAAAAGAGACCCAGTACTTC.

This clone came up a few times. The V call is TRBV29-1, the J call TRBJ2-5; D is uncertain. Germline V CDR1 and CDR2: SQVTM, ANQGSEA. This CDR3 spans 12 amino acids. The V and J ends lost 3 bases and 1 base respectively, with 6 bases between them. The CDR3 reads CSVDTSQETQYF. Here the CDR3 DNA reads TGCAGCGTTGACACCAGCCAAGAGACCCAGTACTTC.

The chain combines TRBV29-1 with TRBJ2-1, with 8 bases that match TRBD2. The CDR3 covers 15 residues. Trimming took 6 bases from V and 7 from J; bases not matched to a gene: 14. Looked up from germline, CDR1 is SQVTM and CDR2 is ANQGSEA. Written as DNA, the CDR3 is TGCAGCGTAGGACTAGCCCTAATCGGGGGGAATGAGCAGTTCTTC. This codes for CSVGLALIGGNEQFF.

The sample holds a few counts of this clone. Different DNA sequences within this sample yield the same CDR3. J is TRBJ2-5 and V is TRBV9; D remains unclear. The germline V and J ends were trimmed by 6 bases and 1 base, with 10 bases remaining between them. Germline V gene data show CDR1 as SGDLS and CDR2 as YYNGEE. CDR3 length: 13 residues. CDR3 DNA sequence: TGTGCCAGCAATCTAGGGTCCCAAGAGACCCAGTACTTC. Translating it yields CASNLGSQETQYF. Supplemented by reference TRBV9 and TRBJ2-5, the full variable domain reads DSGVTQTPKHLITATGQRVTLRCSPRSGDLSVYWYQQSLDQGLQFLIQYYNGEERAKGNILERFSAQQFPDLHSELNLSSLELGDSALYFCASNLGSQETQYFGPGTRLLVL.

V gene TRBV18 combines with J gene TRBJ2-6; no reliable D call. Germline CDR1 and CDR2: KGHSH and LQKENI. V gave up 8 bases and J gave up 0 bases, with 20 bases separating them. The CDR3 spans 18 residues. CDR3 sequence: CASHSRIHPDSGANVLTF. The CDR3 DNA is TGTGCCAGCCATTCGAGAATCCACCCCGACTCTGGGGCCAACGTCCTGACTTTC.

The CDR3 region is CASSRNLGQGGDEQFF. The CDR3 DNA is TGTGCCAGCAGCCGTAACCTGGGACAGGGTGGCGATGAGCAGTTCTTC. This chain connects TRBV13 to TRBJ2-1, with TRBD1 matching 9 bases. The length of the CDR3 is 16 residues. Trimming took 5 bases from V and 8 from J; bases not matched to a gene: 13. Germline assignment: CDR1 PRHDT and CDR2 FYEKMQ (reference sequence).

This clone has more than one count but fewer than ten. The rearrangement uses TRBV11-2 and TRBJ1-1; D uncertain. CDR3 length: 11 amino acids. Germline CDR1 is SGHAT and CDR2 is FQNNGV. V was shortened by 1 base and J by 7 bases, with 4 bases between the two germline ends. CDR3 amino acids: CASSLGGEAFF. CDR3 nucleotides: TGTGCCAGCAGCTTAGGGGGTGAAGCTTTCTTT.

This sequence joins TRBV15 and TRBJ2-7, with D perhaps TRBD1 (6 bases). The CDR3 is 15 amino acids. Trimming pared 4 bases from V and 6 bases from J, leaving 19 bases between. Germline CDR1 and CDR2: LNHNV and YYDKDF (reference sequence). CDR3 in DNA: TGTGCCACCAGCATAGGGGGAGCTGCGGGCGGCGAGCAGTACGTC. Translated, it gives CATSIGGAAGGEQYV.

Only a few counts were recorded for this clone. The chain couples TRBV4-2 to TRBJ2-6; 8 bases map to TRBD1. The germline CDR1 and CDR2 sequences are LGHNA and YNFKEQ. The length of the CDR3 is 20 residues. V lost 0 bases to trimming and J lost 3 bases; unmatched junction nucleotides: 13. The CDR3 loop reads CASSQDLRGQGTLGANVLTF. For the CDR3, the DNA is TGTGCCAGCAGCCAAGATTTACGAGGACAGGGTACTCTTGGGGCCAACGTCCTGACTTTC.

In its sample, this clone was seen a few times. This chain joins TRBV7-2 and TRBJ2-3; 9 bases are a match to TRBD2. V was clipped by 5 bases and J by 2 bases; unmatched bases: 8. From germline, CDR1 is SGHTA and CDR2 FQGNSA. This CDR3 has 16 residues. CDR3 DNA: TGTGCCAGCAGCCCCGGGACTAGCTGGAACACAGATACGCAGTATTTT. Its translation is CASSPGTSWNTDTQYF.

The table lists this clone with a few counts. The V call is TRBV5-4, the J call TRBJ2-3, with 9 bases identical to TRBD2. Per the germline V gene, CDR1 is SGHNT and CDR2 is YYREEE (reference sequence). After removal of 4 bases from V and 6 bases from J, the junction contained 6 bases not matched to a gene. The CDR3 has 14 amino acids. CDR3 DNA: TGTGCCAGCAGCGCTAGCGGGACCTCGGATACGCAGTATTTT. Its protein product is CASSASGTSDTQYF.

This clone has a handful of counts. The chain links TRBV30 to TRBJ2-5, with 12 bases that match TRBD2. The CDR3 covers 18 residues. From germline, CDR1 is GTSNPN and CDR2 SVGIG (reference sequence). V gave up 2 bases and J gave up 6 bases; unmatched junction bases: 16. This CDR3 is CAWSLSRLAGGPEKTQYF. In DNA form, the CDR3 reads TGTGCCTGGAGTTTGTCTCGGCTAGCGGGAGGGCCGGAGAAGACCCAGTACTTC.

This clone was observed a few times. The chain's CDR3 is CASSQDAGAYYEQYV. CDR3 nucleotide sequence: TGTGCCAGCAGCCAAGATGCAGGGGCCTACTACGAGCAGTACGTC. V and J are TRBV4-2 and TRBJ2-7; the D gene is possibly TRBD1 (6 bases). Germline V gene data show CDR1 as LGHNA and CDR2 as YNFKEQ. V lost 0 bases to trimming and J lost 3 bases, with 12 bases between them. The CDR3 spans 15 residues.

This clone was picked up a small number of times. The rearrangement uses TRBV19 and TRBJ1-2; TRBD1 might be the D (5 bases). Germline values: CDR1 LNHDA, CDR2 SQIVND (reference sequence). V was trimmed by 4 bases and J by 4 bases, leaving 16 bases between them. The CDR3 is 15 residues long. This chain's CDR3 is CASSTIPGRSYGYTF. The CDR3 DNA follows: TGTGCCAGTAGTACCATACCGGGACGGAGCTATGGCTACACCTTC.

The genes are TRBV5-6 and TRBJ2-1; tentatively, D is TRBD2 (6 bases). The germline V gene has CDR1 SGHDT and CDR2 YYEEEE. The V end was cut by 0 bases, the J end by 9 bases, with 13 bases between. The CDR3 consists of 14 residues. CDR3: CASSLGLSRGEQFF. CDR3 nucleotides: TGTGCCAGCAGCTTGGGACTGTCGCGGGGTGAGCAGTTCTTC. Variable domain in full (rest from reference TRBV5-6 and TRBJ2-1): DAGVTQSPTHLIKTRGQQVTLRCSPKSGHDTVSWYQQALGQGPQFIFQYYEEEERQRGNFPDRFSGHQFPNYSSELNVNALLLGDSALYLCASSLGLSRGEQFFGPGTRLTVL.

This clone was observed many times. This chain uses TRBV7-9 with TRBJ2-7, with D perhaps TRBD2 (5 bases). Germline assignment: CDR1 SEHNR and CDR2 FQNEAQ (reference sequence). V shed 2 bases and J shed 2 bases, with 13 bases lying between them. CDR3 length: 15 residues. The CDR3 bases are TGTGCCAGCAGCTTAAGTTGGGGAGCAACCTACGAGCAGTACTTC. Amino acid sequence: CASSLSWGATYEQYF.

This clone was seen more than once but under ten times. The chain is built from TRBV7-9 and TRBJ2-7, with 7 positions matching TRBD1. The CDR3 is 15 residues long. Germline V gene sequence: CDR1 SEHNR, CDR2 FQNEAQ (reference sequence). The V segment lost 5 bases and the J segment 3 bases; nucleotides outside the gene matches: 10. CDR3: CASSPSGTVVYEQYF. The CDR3 DNA sequence: TGTGCCAGCAGCCCCTCCGGGACAGTTGTCTACGAGCAGTACTTC.

V and J are TRBV7-8 and TRBJ1-1; no reliable D call. The germline V and J ends were trimmed by 4 bases and 4 bases, with 16 bases remaining between them. Germline-derived CDR1 and CDR2 are SGHVS and FQNEAQ. The CDR3 has 15 amino acids. This chain's CDR3 is CASSSGSARPTEAFF. In nucleotides, the CDR3 is TGTGCCAGCAGCTCTGGCTCGGCGCGGCCCACTGAAGCTTTCTTT.

The V call is TRBV30, the J call TRBJ1-1; the D gene is possibly TRBD1 (6 bases). Germline V lookup: CDR1 GTSNPN, CDR2 SVGIG (reference sequence). Trimming stripped 6 bases from V and 5 bases from J, with 19 bases between. The CDR3 has 14 amino acids. Here the CDR3 reads CACRQDTYTTEAFF. The CDR3 region has the DNA TGTGCCTGCCGACAGGACACGTACACGACTGAAGCTTTCTTT.

In this sample, this clone turned up a few times. The J gene is TRBJ1-1, the V gene TRBV4-2; D is uncertain. This CDR3 is 13 amino acids long. CDR1 LGHNA and CDR2 YNFKEQ come from the germline V gene. The V end lost 1 base, the J end lost 4 bases, and 7 bases lay between the germline ends. This CDR3 reads CASSQGFGTEAFF. The CDR3 nucleotides read TGTGCCAGCAGCCAAGGTTTCGGCACTGAAGCTTTCTTT.

The chain joins TRBV5-1 to TRBJ2-2; 7 positions match TRBD1. Germline V gene sequence: CDR1 SGHRS, CDR2 YFSETQ. V lost 4 bases, J lost 3 bases, and 3 bases stayed unmatched. The CDR3 is 14 amino acids. The CDR3 sequence: CASSPDRHTGELFF. In nucleotides, the CDR3 is TGCGCCAGCAGCCCGGACAGGCACACCGGGGAGCTGTTTTTT.

In its sample, this clone was seen a few times. V gene TRBV10-3 combines with J gene TRBJ1-5, with a tentative D call TRBD1 (5 bases). V lost 5 bases, J lost 1 base, and 9 bases lay in between. Germline V gene lookup returns CDR1 ENHRY and CDR2 SYGVKD. The CDR3 runs to 14 residues. The CDR3 is CAISKDMSNQPQHF. DNA for the CDR3: TGTGCCATCAGTAAGGACATGAGCAATCAGCCCCAGCATTTT.